This TCR beta chain was retrieved from a study of T cell responses to AZD1222 COVID-19 vaccine. Clones were sequenced by immunoSEQ multiplex PCR, and TCRdb holds only the in-frame ones, with some missing. The sample has 80,000 to 90,000 clones; roughly 89% are singletons. Notes on this clone: Its antigen is as yet unknown.

The analysis combined second doses at about 4 or about 12 weeks. The length of the CDR3 is 15 residues. V was pared by 4 bases and J by 2 bases, with 12 bases between. The germline CDR1 and CDR2 sequences are LNHDA and SQIVND (reference sequence). General study points: Per reports, nearly half of all spike-specific TCRs target regions that are unmutated in variants. Spike-wide vaccine-associated CD4 TCRs dominated at 160-218 and 743-854.

The source was peripheral blood, collected 28 days after the second AZD1222 dose. The source is an adult who received the AZD1222 COVID-19 vaccine. The V and J genes are TRBV19 and TRBJ1-5, with D perhaps TRBD1 (5 bases). CDR3 loop: CASSTLAGRNQPQHF. CDR3 sequence (DNA): TGTGCCAGTAGTACCCTGGCAGGGCGCAATCAGCCCCAGCATTTT.